These 4 T cell receptor beta chains were sequenced from one sample in a study of low-dose radiotherapy and immunotherapy resistance in tumors. Time point described: before trial treatment. First-strand cDNA used TRAV- and TRBV-specific primers, covering alpha and beta chains. The authors amplified TCRs for 15 to 25 PCR cycles with a constant-region primer and a V-primer adapter. TCRdb reanalysed the reads using MiXCR and keeps one entry per CDR3 protein. The sample yields tens of thousands of distinct CDR3 sequences, 15% to 20% seen once. Here the sequenced sample was PBMCs, taken before treatment. The receptors shown here come from a male donor with prostate cancer.

This clonotype appeared many times. The V and J genes are TRBV27 and TRBJ1-1; 10 bases agree with TRBD1. Trimming at V came to 9 bases and at J to 3 bases, leaving 7 bases not matched to a gene. Germline values: CDR1 MNHEY, CDR2 SMNVEV (reference sequence). The CDR3 runs to 14 residues. This chain's CDR3 is CASKGQGIYTEAFF. CDR3 in DNA: TGTGCCAGTAAGGGACAGGGGATTTACACTGAAGCTTTCTTT.

This clonotype was recorded many times. The DNA is left out, because the CDR3 cannot be placed on it with certainty; the CDR3 is given as TCRdb lists it. The rearrangement joins TRBV19 to TRBJ1-2; the table's D call of TRBD1 was not tested on the DNA. Looked up from germline, CDR1 is LNHDA and CDR2 is SQIVND (reference sequence). The CDR3 is 13 residues long, counting both termini. CDR3 sequence reads: CASTSGQAYGYTF.

This clonotype was seen at least ten times. The genes are TRBV10-3 and TRBJ1-1; possibly TRBD1 for D (5 bases). The CDR3 covers 13 residues. Looked up from germline, CDR1 is ENHRY and CDR2 is SYGVKD. V was cut by 6 bases and J by 3 bases, with 11 bases left in between. The CDR3 region has the DNA TGTGCCATCAGAACGGGGGGGGACACTGAAGCTTTCTTT. Translating gives CAIRTGGDTEAFF.

This clonotype was observed at least ten times. The chain carries TRBV12-3 or TRBV12-4 and TRBJ2-7; TRBD2 is a possible D gene (5 bases). The CDR3 has 13 amino acids. The germline V and J ends were trimmed by 8 bases and 5 bases, with 16 bases remaining between them. The CDR3 nucleotides read TGTGCCAGCGGTGGCTGGATGCGGGACGAGCAGTACTTC. Residues: CASGGWMRDEQYF.